This TCR beta chain was sequenced for a study of shared clonotypes between healthy human individuals. Study-wide background: A few men and a couple of women, aged 18 to 49, were donors. Regarding the study as a whole: Some naive CD4 clonotypes, 5% to 5.5%, turned up in common across several donors. Non-shared clonotypes were found to have lower generation probabilities than the clonotypes that were shared by all four of the sorted-subset donors.

Trimming removed 5 bases at V and 1 base at J, with 5 bases between. The CDR3 length is 12 residues. Germline V gene sequence: CDR1 SGHTA, CDR2 FQGTGA. Concerning this clone itself: The target antigen is unknown.

Libraries were prepared by immunoSEQ multiplex PCR; TCRdb keeps only in-frame clonotypes and omits some of them. The sample lists over 950,000 clones, approximately 77% occurring once. Material: memory CD4+ T cells from PBMCs. The sample's subset: CD45RA-negative fraction. V is TRBV7-3 and J is TRBJ1-1; D ambiguous. The receptor was isolated from a man aged 18 to 29 in good health. Some clones in this sample may be carry-over from other donors' samples. CDR3 amino acids: CASSRKNTEAFF. DNA for the CDR3: TGTGCCAGCAGCCGGAAGAACACTGAAGCTTTCTTT. The complete variable domain, with remaining parts taken from reference TRBV7-3 and TRBJ1-1, reads GAGVSQTPSNKVTEKGKYVELRCDPISGHTALYWYRQSLGQGPEFLIYFQGTGAADDSGLPNDRFFAVRPEGSVSTLKIQRTERGDSAVYLCASSRKNTEAFFGQGTRLTVV.